Below, 29 T cell receptor beta chains from the same sample are listed, as sequenced in a study of cytomegalovirus exposure and HLA in healthy donors. With 60 Vbeta and 13 Jbeta primers, the PCR was carried out. Generated by immunoSEQ multiplex PCR, the TCRdb table keeps only in-frame clones and is missing some. The table includes tens of thousands of clones, around 78% detected once. The sequenced sample was PBMCs. All receptors come from a male donor in good health and CMV-seropositive.

The J gene is TRBJ2-5, the V gene TRBV6-4; TRBD1 matches at 10 bases. Unmatched junction bases numbered 7, after V lost 3 bases and J lost 6 bases. There are 15 residues in the CDR3. Germline CDR1 reads MRHNA; CDR2 reads SNTAGT. CDR3 nucleotide sequence: TGTGCCAGCAGTGAGTCGGACAGGGGGGAGCAGACCCAGTACTTC. Translated: CASSESDRGEQTQYF.

The V gene is TRBV15, the J gene TRBJ2-1; 9 bases are shared with TRBD2. The germline CDR1 and CDR2 sequences are LNHNV and YYDKDF (reference sequence). This CDR3 is 19 amino acids long. The ends lost 3 bases at V and 7 bases at J; junction bases unmatched: 19. The CDR3 sequence is CATSRLGTTGRGGVNEQFF. CDR3 nucleotide sequence: TGTGCCACCAGCAGGCTCGGAACCACTGGGCGGGGGGGCGTTAATGAGCAGTTCTTC.

V and J are TRBV6-6 and TRBJ1-2, with D uncertain. This CDR3 spans 15 amino acids. Trimming left V 0 bases short and J 1 base short, with 9 bases between. CDR1 is MNHNY, CDR2 SVGAGI, per germline (reference sequence). The CDR3 DNA reads TGTGCCAGCAGTTACTCGATCGGTGATAACTATGGCTACACCTTC. It specifies CASSYSIGDNYGYTF.

The gene calls are TRBV5-1 and TRBJ2-3; 10 bases fit TRBD2. This CDR3 region has 15 residues. The germline V gene encodes CDR1 SGHRS and CDR2 YFSETQ. Unmatched junction bases numbered 1, after V lost 0 bases and J lost 3 bases. CDR3 sequence (DNA): TGCGCCAGCAGCTTGGCTAGCGGGAGAACAGATACGCAGTATTTT. Protein sequence: CASSLASGRTDTQYF. Combining the CDR3 with reference TRBV5-1 and TRBJ2-3 gives the whole variable domain KAGVTQTPRYLIKTRGQQVTLSCSPISGHRSVSWYQQTPGQGLQFLFEYFSETQRNKGNFPGRFSGRQFSNSRSEMNVSTLELGDSALYLCASSLASGRTDTQYFGPGTRLTVL.

The CDR3 nucleotides are TGTGCCAGCTCACCACCGAACAGCCTATCTGGGGCCAACGTCCTGACTTTC. Protein: CASSPPNSLSGANVLTF. This chain uses TRBV18 with TRBJ2-6; no clear D gene. The germline V and J ends were trimmed by 0 bases and 1 base, with 10 bases remaining between them. The CDR3 is made up of 17 amino acids. Germline V lookup: CDR1 KGHSH, CDR2 LQKENI.

The genes are TRBV9 and TRBJ2-1, with D possibly being TRBD2 (6 bases). Germline-derived CDR1 and CDR2 are SGDLS and YYNGEE. The V end was cut by 8 bases, the J end by 0 bases, with 21 bases between. CDR3 length: 17 amino acids. The CDR3 nucleotides read TGTGCCAGTACGCGGCGGGGCCAGGGCGGCTCCTACAATGAGCAGTTCTTC. It codes for CASTRRGQGGSYNEQFF.

This chain uses TRBV10-3 with TRBJ2-5, with D perhaps TRBD1 (6 bases). CDR1 is ENHRY and CDR2 is SYGVKD in the germline V gene. The CDR3 sequence is 15 residues long. Trimming left V 6 bases short and J 2 bases short, with 16 bases between. As DNA, the CDR3 is TGTGCCATCAGCCTGTCAGGACAGCGACAAGAGACCCAGTACTTC. This translates into CAISLSGQRQETQYF.

The chain is built from TRBV28 and TRBJ2-3, with TRBD2 matching over 8 bases. Trimming took 6 bases from V and 4 from J; bases not matched to a gene: 12. Looked up from germline, CDR1 is MDHEN and CDR2 is SYDVKM. The CDR3 is 16 amino acids. CDR3 DNA sequence: TGTGCCAGCAGCGACGAGAAGCGGGAGTGGGCAGATACGCAGTATTTT. Translated, it gives CASSDEKREWADTQYF.

The chain links TRBV5-1 to TRBJ2-4; 7 bases are shared with TRBD1. V shed 0 bases and J 7 bases; nucleotides not matched to a gene: 4. This CDR3 is 14 amino acids long. Germline V gene data show CDR1 as SGHRS and CDR2 as YFSETQ. Written as DNA, the CDR3 is TGCGCCAGCAGCTTGGGTCAGGGGGAGAACATTCAGTACTTC. Its protein is CASSLGQGENIQYF.

The chain combines TRBV7-9 with TRBJ1-6, with 10 bases fitting TRBD1. V lost 4 bases, J lost 9 bases, and 3 bases stayed unmatched. The CDR3 extends over 14 amino acids. Germline lookup yields CDR1 SEHNR and CDR2 FQNEAQ (reference sequence). The CDR3 loop is CASSSGTGVSPLHF. The CDR3 DNA reads as TGTGCCAGCAGCTCCGGGACAGGGGTTTCACCCCTCCACTTT.

The chain combines TRBV28 with TRBJ2-7, with 10 nucleotides matching TRBD2. V dropped 6 bases and J dropped 2; count of bases not matched to a gene: 7. Per the germline V gene, CDR1 is MDHEN and CDR2 is SYDVKM. The CDR3 runs to 15 residues. For the CDR3, the DNA is TGTGCCAGCAGCCCAGGACTAGCGGAAACCTACGAGCAGTACTTC. Amino acids: CASSPGLAETYEQYF.

The sample holds a few counts of this clone. Within the sample, other DNA sequences also encode this same CDR3. The rearrangement joins TRBV5-1 to TRBJ2-1, with D possibly TRBD2 on 6 matching bases. CDR1 and CDR2 (germline): SGHRS, YFSETQ. Trimming pared 4 bases from V and 4 bases from J, leaving 12 bases between. CDR3 length: 14 amino acids. The CDR3 DNA reads as TGCGCCAGCAGCGCCTCCGGGGGTTACAATGAGCAGTTCTTC. Translating it yields CASSASGGYNEQFF.

Comments on this clone: The sample contains more than one DNA sequence encoding this CDR3. The chain has TRBV6-1 and TRBJ1-2, with 8 bases that match TRBD1. Germline V lookup: CDR1 MNHNS, CDR2 SASEGT. V shed 2 bases and J 5 bases; nucleotides not matched to a gene: 1. This CDR3 spans 13 amino acids. The CDR3 sequence is CASSETGGYGYTF. CDR3 nucleotides: TGTGCCAGCAGTGAAACAGGGGGTTATGGCTACACCTTC.

This chain connects TRBV7-9 to TRBJ1-1, with D possibly TRBD1 on 6 matching bases. Germline CDR1 reads SEHNR; CDR2 reads FQNEAQ (reference sequence). Trimming removed 5 bases from V and 4 bases from J, with 14 bases in between. This CDR3 spans 14 amino acids. Here the CDR3 reads CASSTTGMATEAFF. The CDR3 DNA is TGTGCCAGCAGCACGACAGGTATGGCCACTGAAGCTTTCTTT.

The chain couples TRBV19 to TRBJ2-7; tentatively, D is TRBD2 (6 bases). V shed 5 bases and J shed 2 bases, with 13 bases lying between them. Germline assignment: CDR1 LNHDA and CDR2 SQIVND (reference sequence). This CDR3 is 14 amino acids long. CDR3: CASSSASATYEQYF. The CDR3, as DNA: TGTGCCAGTAGTTCGGCTAGCGCTACCTACGAGCAGTACTTC. The full variable domain, completed using reference TRBV19 and TRBJ2-7, is DGGITQSPKYLFRKEGQNVTLSCEQNLNHDAMYWYRQDPGQGLRLIYYSQIVNDFQKGDIAEGYSVSREKKESFPLTVTSAQKNPTAFYLCASSSASATYEQYFGPGTRLTVT.

The chain uses TRBV6-5 and TRBJ1-2; 8 bases are shared with TRBD1. The CDR3 runs 15 residues. CDR1 and CDR2 from the germline V gene are MNHEY and SVGAGI. The trim removed 2 bases at V and 4 bases at J, leaving 6 bases unmatched. CDR3 DNA sequence: TGTGCCAGCAGTTACCGAAAGACAGGGGTCTATGGCTACACCTTC. This translates into CASSYRKTGVYGYTF.

This clone was detected once. This rearrangement joins TRBV28 to TRBJ1-2; D may be TRBD1 (5 bases). Per germline, CDR1 MDHEN and CDR2 SYDVKM. The V gene lost 8 bases and the J gene lost 8 bases, with 18 bases spanning the gap. The CDR3 runs to 13 residues. The CDR3: CASELQGGVGYTF. The CDR3 region has the DNA TGTGCCAGCGAACTCCAGGGCGGGGTCGGCTACACCTTC.

The chain carries TRBV7-6 and TRBJ2-2, with TRBD2 identical over 9 bases. This CDR3 spans 18 amino acids. V dropped 4 bases and J dropped 0; count of bases not matched to a gene: 9. The germline gives CDR1 SGHVS, CDR2 FNYEAQ. CDR3 sequence (DNA): TGTGCCAGCAGCTCCAGGGTAGCGGGGGCCCCGAACACCGGGGAGCTGTTTTTT. It encodes CASSSRVAGAPNTGELFF.

This chain connects TRBV7-6 to TRBJ1-2; D gene unclear. The CDR3 consists of 13 residues. Looked up from germline, CDR1 is SGHVS and CDR2 is FNYEAQ. The germline V and J ends were trimmed by 5 bases and 8 bases, with 15 bases remaining between them. The CDR3 DNA is TGTGCCAGCAGCCCACGTACGACTCGGGGCTACACCTTC. Translated: CASSPRTTRGYTF.

The chain carries TRBV11-2 and TRBJ1-2; D not resolved. The CDR3 sequence is 13 residues long. Trimming shortened V by 5 bases and J by 5 bases, and 12 bases separated the two germline ends. The V gene's germline CDR1 is SGHAT and CDR2 FQNNGV. For the CDR3, the DNA is TGTGCCAGCAGCCCCGGGGTGGGTTATGGCTACACCTTC. Translated: CASSPGVGYGYTF.

This clone was recorded once. The rearrangement joins TRBV29-1 to TRBJ1-2, with D unresolved. This CDR3 is built from 14 residues. V was pared by 6 bases and J by 2 bases, with 16 bases between. Per the germline V gene, CDR1 is SQVTM and CDR2 is ANQGSEA. The DNA of the CDR3 is TGCAGCGTCCGCCCCGTAGCAGAAAACTATGGCTACACCTTC. It is translated as CSVRPVAENYGYTF.

The chain couples TRBV30 to TRBJ2-1; the match to TRBD2 covers 10 bases. The trim removed 0 bases at V and 9 bases at J, leaving 8 bases unmatched. The CDR3 has 15 residues. The germline gives CDR1 GTSNPN, CDR2 SVGIG (reference sequence). CDR3 bases: TGTGCCTGGAGTGTACGTCTAGCGGGAGCTGGTGAGCAGTTCTTC. Translation gives CAWSVRLAGAGEQFF.

The chain joins TRBV30 to TRBJ1-5; perhaps TRBD1 as D (6 bases). Germline CDR1 reads GTSNPN; CDR2 reads SVGIG (reference sequence). With 1 base removed from V and 2 bases from J, the gap between germline ends came to 12 bases. CDR3 length: 15 amino acids. The DNA of the CDR3 is TGTGCCTGGAGTGCACCCCGACAGGGCAATCAGCCCCAGCATTTT. Amino acid sequence: CAWSAPRQGNQPQHF.

Only one count was recorded for this clone. The CDR3 region has the DNA TGCGCCAGCAGTGGCCGACAGGTAGGCAATCAGCCCCAGCATTTT. Protein product: CASSGRQVGNQPQHF. The J gene is TRBJ1-5, the V gene TRBV5-1, with a weak D call TRBD1 (6 bases). Trimming took off 5 bases at V and 2 bases at J, with 14 bases between the two ends. This CDR3 has 15 amino acids. Germline-derived CDR1 and CDR2 are SGHRS and YFSETQ.

There are a few counts of this clone. J is TRBJ2-7 and V is TRBV20-1, with D maybe TRBD1 (5 bases). V was cut by 4 bases and J by 4 bases, with 8 bases left in between. There are 11 residues in the CDR3. In germline, CDR1 is DFQATT, CDR2 SNEGSKA (reference sequence). DNA for the CDR3: TGCAGTGCTACTCAGGGATACGAGCAGTACTTC. Translated, it gives CSATQGYEQYF.

This clone appeared a few times. The chain recombines TRBV5-4 with TRBJ2-3, with 9 bases aligning to TRBD1. The V segment lost 4 bases and the J segment 1 base; nucleotides outside the gene matches: 7. This CDR3 has 16 residues. In germline, CDR1 is SGHNT, CDR2 YYREEE (reference sequence). The CDR3 DNA follows: TGTGCCAGCAGCATAGGGACAGGGTCGGGCACAGATACGCAGTATTTT. It is translated as CASSIGTGSGTDTQYF.

V usage is TRBV20-1 and J usage is TRBJ2-7; no clear D. V was trimmed by 3 bases and J by 6 bases, leaving 9 bases between them. The CDR3 spans 11 residues. Germline V gene sequence: CDR1 DFQATT, CDR2 SNEGSKA (reference sequence). Here the CDR3 reads CSASNLGEQYF. The CDR3 coding sequence is TGCAGTGCTAGCAACCTCGGCGAGCAGTACTTC.

The chain has TRBV11-2 and TRBJ1-2; D may be TRBD1 (5 bases). Per the germline V gene, CDR1 is SGHAT and CDR2 is FQNNGV. The CDR3 loop spans 14 amino acids. The V and J ends lost 5 bases and 7 bases respectively, with 17 bases between them. The DNA of the CDR3 is TGTGCCAGCAGCAACCAATTTGGGGGAGGTGGCTACACCTTC. It specifies CASSNQFGGGGYTF.

This sequence joins TRBV4-1 and TRBJ2-7; TRBD1 is a possible D gene (6 bases). The CDR3 is made up of 14 amino acids. The germline V gene has CDR1 MGHRA and CDR2 YSYEKL. The germline V and J ends were trimmed by 0 bases and 7 bases, with 13 bases remaining between them. The CDR3 region is CASSQDLGAREQYF. CDR3 nucleotide sequence: TGCGCCAGCAGCCAAGATTTGGGGGCGAGAGAGCAGTACTTC.